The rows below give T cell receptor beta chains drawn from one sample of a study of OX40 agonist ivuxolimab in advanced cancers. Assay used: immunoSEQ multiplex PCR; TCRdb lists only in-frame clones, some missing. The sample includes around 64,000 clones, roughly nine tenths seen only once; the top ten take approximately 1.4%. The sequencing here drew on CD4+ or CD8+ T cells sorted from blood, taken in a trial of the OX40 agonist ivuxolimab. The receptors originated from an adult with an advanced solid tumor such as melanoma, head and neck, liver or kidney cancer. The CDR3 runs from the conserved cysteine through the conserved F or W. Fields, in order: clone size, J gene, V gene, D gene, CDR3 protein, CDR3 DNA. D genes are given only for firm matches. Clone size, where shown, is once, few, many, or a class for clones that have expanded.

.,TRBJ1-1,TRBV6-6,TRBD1,CASSLQGTGGFEAFF,TGTGCCAGCAGCCTCCAGGGGACAGGGGGTTTTGAAGCTTTCTTT
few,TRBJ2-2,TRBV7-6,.,CASSANDGQLNTGELFF,TGTGCCAGCAGCGCCAACGATGGACAGCTGAACACCGGGGAGCTGTTTTTT
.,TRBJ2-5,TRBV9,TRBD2,CASSVSAGEETQYF,TGTGCCAGCAGCGTATCAGCGGGAGAGGAGACCCAGTACTTC
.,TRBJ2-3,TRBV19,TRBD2,CASRRRAGLGTDTQYF,TGTGCCAGTAGGAGGAGAGCGGGATTGGGCACAGATACGCAGTATTTT
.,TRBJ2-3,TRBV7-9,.,CASSLGLARGTDTQYF,TGTGCCAGCAGCTTAGGGCTAGCGCGGGGCACAGATACGCAGTATTTT
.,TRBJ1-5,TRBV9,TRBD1,CASSLTGVYQPQHF,TGTGCCAGCAGCCTTACAGGGGTTTACCAGCCCCAGCATTTT
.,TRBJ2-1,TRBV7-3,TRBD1,CASSVTGGTYNEQFF,TGTGCCAGCAGCGTAACAGGGGGGACGTACAATGAGCAGTTCTTC
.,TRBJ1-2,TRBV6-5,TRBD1,CASSRTGLGYTF,TGTGCCAGCAGCAGGACAGGGTTAGGCTACACCTTC
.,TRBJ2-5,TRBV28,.,CASRGTPQQTQYF,TGTGCCAGCAGAGGGACACCCCAACAGACCCAGTACTTC
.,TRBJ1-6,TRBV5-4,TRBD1,CASSRGGGDSPLHF,TGTGCCAGCAGCCGCGGAGGGGGCGATTCACCCCTCCACTTT
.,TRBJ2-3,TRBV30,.,CAWVLQGRDTQYF,TGTGCCTGGGTTCTCCAGGGTAGGGATACGCAGTATTTT
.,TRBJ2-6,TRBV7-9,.,CASRTGRGSGANVLTF,TGTGCCAGCAGGACCGGCAGGGGATCCGGGGCCAACGTCCTGACTTTC
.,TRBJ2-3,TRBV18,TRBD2,CASSPSGRAVDTQYF,TGTGCCAGCTCACCAAGCGGGAGGGCCGTAGATACGCAGTATTTT
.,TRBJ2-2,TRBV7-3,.,CASSLTASARGELFF,TGTGCCAGCAGCTTAACGGCCTCGGCGCGCGGGGAGCTGTTTTTT
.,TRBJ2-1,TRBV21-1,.,CASSKALAGGEGAYNEQFF,TGTGCCAGCAGCAAAGCGCTAGCGGGAGGAGAGGGGGCCTACAATGAGCAGTTCTTC
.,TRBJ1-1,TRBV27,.,CASSLLLTTGNTEAFF,TGTGCCAGCAGTTTATTACTAACTACGGGGAACACTGAAGCTTTCTTT
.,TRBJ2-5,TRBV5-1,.,CASSGETQYF,TGCGCCAGCAGCGGGGAGACCCAGTACTTC
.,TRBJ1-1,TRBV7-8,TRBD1,CASSWDSRTEAFF,TGTGCCAGCAGCTGGGACAGTCGCACTGAAGCTTTCTTT
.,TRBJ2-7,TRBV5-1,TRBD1,CASSLRGQSTYEQYF,TGCGCCAGCAGCCTGAGGGGACAGTCAACCTACGAGCAGTACTTC
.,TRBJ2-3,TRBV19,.,CASSTQTSTDTQYF,TGTGCCAGTAGTACGCAAACTAGCACAGATACGCAGTATTTT
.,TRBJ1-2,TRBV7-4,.,CASSVRGYGYTF,TGTGCCAGCAGCGTTCGTGGCTATGGCTACACCTTC
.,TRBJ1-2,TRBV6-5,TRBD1,CASSYTGGGVGYTF,TGTGCCAGCAGTTACACAGGGGGCGGAGTTGGCTACACCTTC
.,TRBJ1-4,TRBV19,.,CASSMGAGPATNEKLFF,TGTGCCAGTAGTATGGGGGCAGGACCCGCAACTAATGAAAAACTGTTTTTT
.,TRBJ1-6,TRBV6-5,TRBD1,CASSLPGQGVNSPLHF,TGTGCCAGCAGTTTGCCGGGACAGGGAGTGAATTCACCCCTCCACTTT
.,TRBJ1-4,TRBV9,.,CASSAYLEEKLFF,TGTGCCAGCAGCGCTTACTTGGAGGAAAAACTGTTTTTT
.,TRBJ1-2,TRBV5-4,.,CASRGRTGNYGYTF,TGTGCCAGCAGAGGTCGGACGGGGAACTATGGCTACACCTTC
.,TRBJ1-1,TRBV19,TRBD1,CASHSGGAITEAFF,TGTGCCAGCCACTCAGGGGGCGCGATCACTGAAGCTTTCTTT
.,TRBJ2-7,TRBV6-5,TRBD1,CASSGDRDSYEQYF,TGTGCCAGCAGTGGGGACAGGGACTCCTACGAGCAGTACTTC
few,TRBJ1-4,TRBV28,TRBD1,CASTRQGREKLFF,TGTGCCAGCACCAGACAGGGGCGTGAAAAACTGTTTTTT
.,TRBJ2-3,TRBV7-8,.,CASSPYGGLVATDTQYF,TGTGCCAGCAGCCCGTACGGGGGGCTTGTGGCAACAGATACGCAGTATTTT
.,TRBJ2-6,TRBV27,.,CASSELGSGANVLTF,TGTGCCAGCAGCGAACTGGGCTCTGGGGCCAACGTCCTGACTTTC
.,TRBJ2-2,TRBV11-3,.,CASSLSSRVGTGELFF,TGTGCCAGCAGCTTATCGAGCAGGGTGGGCACCGGGGAGCTGTTTTTT
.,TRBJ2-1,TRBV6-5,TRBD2,CASRLSGSSYNEQFF,TGTGCCAGCAGACTCAGCGGGAGCTCCTACAATGAGCAGTTCTTC
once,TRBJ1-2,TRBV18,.,CASLPDSSYGYTF,TGTGCCAGCCTCCCCGACAGCTCCTATGGCTACACCTTC
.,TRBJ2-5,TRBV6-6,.,CASSYPDTHQETQYF,TGTGCCAGCAGTTACCCCGACACGCACCAAGAGACCCAGTACTTC
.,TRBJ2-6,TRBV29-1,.,CSVEDPLRDAGANVLTF,TGCAGCGTTGAAGATCCCCTCAGGGACGCGGGGGCCAACGTCCTGACTTTC
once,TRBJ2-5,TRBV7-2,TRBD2,CAGSLAGAGETQYF,TGTGCCGGCAGCTTAGCGGGTGCGGGGGAGACCCAGTACTTC
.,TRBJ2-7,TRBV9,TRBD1,CASSDRGLGSVYEQYF,TGTGCCAGCAGCGACAGGGGGCTCGGTTCTGTTTACGAGCAGTACTTC
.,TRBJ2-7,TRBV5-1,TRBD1,CASSLWGQGAYEQYF,TGCGCCAGCAGCTTGTGGGGACAGGGGGCCTACGAGCAGTACTTC
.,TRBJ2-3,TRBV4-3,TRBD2,CASSQEFSGLAGVGAPTDTQYF,TGCGCCAGCAGCCAAGAATTCTCAGGACTAGCGGGAGTTGGGGCCCCCACAGATACGCAGTATTTT
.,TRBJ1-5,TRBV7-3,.,CASSLGGTNFPNQPQHF,TGTGCCAGCAGTTTAGGAGGCACTAACTTCCCGAATCAGCCCCAGCATTTT
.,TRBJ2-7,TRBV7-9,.,CASSDAGQSDYEQYF,TGTGCCAGCAGCGATGCCGGACAGTCCGACTACGAGCAGTACTTC
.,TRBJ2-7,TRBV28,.,CASTTGRGRYF,TGTGCCAGCACCACGGGACGGGGGAGGTACTTC
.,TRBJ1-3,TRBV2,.,CASIGYGNTIYF,TGTGCCAGCATCGGGTATGGAAACACCATATATTTT
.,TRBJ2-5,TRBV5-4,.,CASSPLFHQETQYF,TGTGCCAGCAGCCCCCTTTTCCACCAAGAGACCCAGTACTTC
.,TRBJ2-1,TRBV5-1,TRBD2,CASSPGTSGRMYNEQFF,TGCGCCAGCAGTCCAGGGACTAGCGGGAGAATGTACAATGAGCAGTTCTTC
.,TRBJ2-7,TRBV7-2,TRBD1,CASTRDRGPYEQYF,TGTGCCAGCACCAGGGACAGGGGGCCCTACGAGCAGTACTTC
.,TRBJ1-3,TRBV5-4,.,CASSPPRGSSGNTIYF,TGTGCCAGCAGCCCACCTCGTGGGAGCTCTGGAAACACCATATATTTT
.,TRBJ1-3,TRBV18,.,CASSPRTTDTIYF,TGTGCCAGCTCACCGCGGACGACGGACACCATATATTTT
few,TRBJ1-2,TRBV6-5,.,CASTPRTPPGGGYTF,TGTGCCAGCACCCCTAGGACGCCACCTGGGGGTGGCTACACCTTC
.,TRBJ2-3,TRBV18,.,CASSPLRAADTQYF,TGTGCCAGCTCACCGTTGAGGGCCGCAGATACGCAGTATTTT
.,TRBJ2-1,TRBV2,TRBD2,CASSLAESSYNEQFF,TGTGCCAGCAGTCTAGCGGAAAGCTCCTACAATGAGCAGTTCTTC
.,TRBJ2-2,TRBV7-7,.,CASSPYGGGTGELFF,TGTGCTAGCAGCCCCTACGGGGGCGGCACCGGGGAGCTGTTTTTT
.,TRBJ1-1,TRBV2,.,CASKMWEARNTEAFF,TGTGCCAGCAAGATGTGGGAGGCAAGGAACACTGAAGCTTTCTTT
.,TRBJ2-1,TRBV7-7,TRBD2,CASSPSGRVDEQFF,TGTGCCAGCAGCCCTAGCGGGAGGGTAGATGAGCAGTTCTTC
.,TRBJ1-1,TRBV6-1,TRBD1,CASSNRGEAFF,TGTGCCAGCAGCAACAGGGGGGAAGCTTTCTTT
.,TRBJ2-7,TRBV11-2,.,CASSLGRGPLEQYF,TGTGCCAGCAGCTTAGGACGGGGACCCCTCGAGCAGTACTTC
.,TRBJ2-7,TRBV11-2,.,CASSLSPQGYEQYF,TGTGCCAGCAGCTTATCCCCGCAGGGCTACGAGCAGTACTTC
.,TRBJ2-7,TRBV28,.,CASIWGGTASQGQYF,TGTGCCAGCATCTGGGGGGGGACAGCCAGTCAAGGGCAGTACTTC
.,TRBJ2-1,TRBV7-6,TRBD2,CASSLQLAGAYNEQFF,TGTGCCAGCAGCTTACAGCTAGCGGGGGCCTACAATGAGCAGTTCTTC